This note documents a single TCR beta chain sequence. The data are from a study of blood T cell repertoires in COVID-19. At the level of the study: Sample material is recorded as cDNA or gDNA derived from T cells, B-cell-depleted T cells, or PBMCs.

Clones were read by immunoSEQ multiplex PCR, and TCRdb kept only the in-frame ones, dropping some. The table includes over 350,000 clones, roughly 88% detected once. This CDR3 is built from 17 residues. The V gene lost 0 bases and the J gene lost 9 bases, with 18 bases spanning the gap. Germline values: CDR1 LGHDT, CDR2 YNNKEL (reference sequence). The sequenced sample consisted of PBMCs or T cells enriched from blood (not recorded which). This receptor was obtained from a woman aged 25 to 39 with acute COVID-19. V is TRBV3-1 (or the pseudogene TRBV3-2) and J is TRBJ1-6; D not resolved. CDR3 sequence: CASSQDERRTSSSPLHF. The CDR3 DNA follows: TGTGCCAGCAGCCAAGATGAGAGGAGAACGTCGAGTTCACCCCTCCACTTT.